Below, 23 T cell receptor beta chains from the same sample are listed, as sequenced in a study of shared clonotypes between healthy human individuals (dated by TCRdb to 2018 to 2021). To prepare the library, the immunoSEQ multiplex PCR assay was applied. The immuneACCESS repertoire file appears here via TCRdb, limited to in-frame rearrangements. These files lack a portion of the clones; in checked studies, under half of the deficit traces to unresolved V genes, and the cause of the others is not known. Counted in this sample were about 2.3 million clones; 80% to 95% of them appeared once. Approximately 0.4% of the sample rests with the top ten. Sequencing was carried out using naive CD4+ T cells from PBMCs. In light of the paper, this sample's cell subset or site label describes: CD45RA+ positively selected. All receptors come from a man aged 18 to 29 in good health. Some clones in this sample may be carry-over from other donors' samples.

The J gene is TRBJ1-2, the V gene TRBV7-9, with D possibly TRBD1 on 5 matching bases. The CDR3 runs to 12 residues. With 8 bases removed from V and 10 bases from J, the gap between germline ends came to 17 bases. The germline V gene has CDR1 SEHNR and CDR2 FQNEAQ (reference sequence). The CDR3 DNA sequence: TGTGCCAGCGAAGAGTCGGGGACCGACTACACCTTC. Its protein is CASEESGTDYTF.

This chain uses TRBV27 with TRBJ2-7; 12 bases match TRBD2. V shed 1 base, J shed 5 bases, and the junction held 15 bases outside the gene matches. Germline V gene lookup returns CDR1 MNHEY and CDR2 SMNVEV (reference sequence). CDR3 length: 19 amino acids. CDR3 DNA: TGTGCCAGCAGTTTATTAGGCCCGGGCCTAGCGGGAGGGCTTGACGAGCAGTACTTC. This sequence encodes CASSLLGPGLAGGLDEQYF.

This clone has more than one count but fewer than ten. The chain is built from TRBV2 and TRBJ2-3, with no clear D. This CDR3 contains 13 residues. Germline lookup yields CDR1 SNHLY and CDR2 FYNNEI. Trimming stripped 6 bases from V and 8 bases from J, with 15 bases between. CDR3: CASSDERPGTQYF. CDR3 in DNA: TGTGCCAGCAGCGACGAACGACCCGGTACGCAGTATTTT. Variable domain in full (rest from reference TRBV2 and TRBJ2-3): EPEVTQTPSHQVTQMGQEVILRCVPISNHLYFYWYRQILGQKVEFLVSFYNNEISEKSEIFDDQFSVERPDGSNFTLKIRSTKLEDSAMYFCASSDERPGTQYFGPGTRLTVL.

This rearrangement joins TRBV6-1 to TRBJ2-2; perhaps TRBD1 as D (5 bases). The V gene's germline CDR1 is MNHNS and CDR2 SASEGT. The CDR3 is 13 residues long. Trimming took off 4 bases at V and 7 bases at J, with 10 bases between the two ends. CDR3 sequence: CASSAEGVGELFF. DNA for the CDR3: TGTGCCAGCAGTGCGGAAGGGGTCGGGGAGCTGTTTTTT.

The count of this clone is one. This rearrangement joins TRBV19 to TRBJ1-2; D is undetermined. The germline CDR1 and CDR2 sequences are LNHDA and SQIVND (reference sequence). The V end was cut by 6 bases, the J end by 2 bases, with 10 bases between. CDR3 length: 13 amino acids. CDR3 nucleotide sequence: TGTGCCAGTAGAGGCTCCCCGAACTATGGCTACACCTTC. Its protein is CASRGSPNYGYTF.

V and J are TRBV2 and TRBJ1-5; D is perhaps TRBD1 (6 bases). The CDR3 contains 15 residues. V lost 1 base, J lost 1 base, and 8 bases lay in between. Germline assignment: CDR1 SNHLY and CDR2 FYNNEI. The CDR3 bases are TGTGCCAGCAGTGAAGAGGACAGAAGCAATCAGCCCCAGCATTTT. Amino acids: CASSEEDRSNQPQHF.

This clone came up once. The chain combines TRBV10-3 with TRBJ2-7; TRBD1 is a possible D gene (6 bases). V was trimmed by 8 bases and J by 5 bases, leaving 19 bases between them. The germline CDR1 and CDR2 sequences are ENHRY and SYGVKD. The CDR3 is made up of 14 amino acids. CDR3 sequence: CAISIRGRGDEQYF. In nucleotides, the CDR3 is TGTGCCATCTCTATCAGGGGACGTGGGGACGAGCAGTACTTC.

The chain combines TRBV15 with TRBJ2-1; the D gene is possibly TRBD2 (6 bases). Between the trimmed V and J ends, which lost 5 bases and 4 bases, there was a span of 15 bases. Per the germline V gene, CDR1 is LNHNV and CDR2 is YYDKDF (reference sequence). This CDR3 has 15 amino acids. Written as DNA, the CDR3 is TGTGCCACCAGCTCAGAAGGGACTGTGTACAATGAGCAGTTCTTC. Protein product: CATSSEGTVYNEQFF.

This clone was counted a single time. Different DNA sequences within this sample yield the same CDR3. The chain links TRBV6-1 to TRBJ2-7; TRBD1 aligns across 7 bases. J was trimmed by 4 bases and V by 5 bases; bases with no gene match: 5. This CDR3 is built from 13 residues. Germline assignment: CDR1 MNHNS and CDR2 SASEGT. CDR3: CASSLRDSYEQYF. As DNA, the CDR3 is TGTGCCAGCAGTCTTCGGGACAGTTACGAGCAGTACTTC.

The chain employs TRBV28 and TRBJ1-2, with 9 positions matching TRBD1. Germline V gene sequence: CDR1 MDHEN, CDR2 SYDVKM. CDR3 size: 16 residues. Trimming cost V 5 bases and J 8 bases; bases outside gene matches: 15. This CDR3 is CASSQNSYRDRDGYTF. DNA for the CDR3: TGTGCCAGCAGTCAGAATTCCTACCGGGACAGGGACGGCTACACCTTC.

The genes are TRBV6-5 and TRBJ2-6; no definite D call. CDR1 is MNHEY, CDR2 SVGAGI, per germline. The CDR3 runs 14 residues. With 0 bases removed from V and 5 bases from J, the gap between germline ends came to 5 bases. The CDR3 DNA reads TGTGCCAGCAGTTACTCGGGTTGGGCCAACGTCCTGACTTTC. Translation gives CASSYSGWANVLTF.

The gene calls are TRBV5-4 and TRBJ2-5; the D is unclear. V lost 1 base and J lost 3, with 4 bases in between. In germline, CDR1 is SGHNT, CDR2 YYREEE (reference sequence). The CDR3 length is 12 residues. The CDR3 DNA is TGTGCCAGCAGCTTGTGGGAAGAGACCCAGTACTTC. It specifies CASSLWEETQYF.

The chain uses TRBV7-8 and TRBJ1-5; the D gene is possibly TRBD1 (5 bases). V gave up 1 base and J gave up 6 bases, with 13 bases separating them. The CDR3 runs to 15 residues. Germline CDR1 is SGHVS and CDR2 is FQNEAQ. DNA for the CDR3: TGTGCCAGCAGCTTAGTTCGACAGCGACTTCAGCCCCAGCATTTT. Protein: CASSLVRQRLQPQHF.

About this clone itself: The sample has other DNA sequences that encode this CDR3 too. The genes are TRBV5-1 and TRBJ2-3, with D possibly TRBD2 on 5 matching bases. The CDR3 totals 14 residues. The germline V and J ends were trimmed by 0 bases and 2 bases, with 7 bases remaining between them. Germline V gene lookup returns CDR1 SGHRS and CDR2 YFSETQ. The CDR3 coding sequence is TGCGCCAGCAGCTTGGGAGGGTCCACAGATACGCAGTATTTT. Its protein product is CASSLGGSTDTQYF.

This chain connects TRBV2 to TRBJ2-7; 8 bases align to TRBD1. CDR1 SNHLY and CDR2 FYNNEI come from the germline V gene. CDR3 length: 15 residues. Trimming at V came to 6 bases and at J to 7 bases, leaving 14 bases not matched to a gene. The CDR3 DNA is TGTGCCAGCAGATCGACAGGGGCTCCGGCGGGGGAGCAGTACTTC. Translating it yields CASRSTGAPAGEQYF.

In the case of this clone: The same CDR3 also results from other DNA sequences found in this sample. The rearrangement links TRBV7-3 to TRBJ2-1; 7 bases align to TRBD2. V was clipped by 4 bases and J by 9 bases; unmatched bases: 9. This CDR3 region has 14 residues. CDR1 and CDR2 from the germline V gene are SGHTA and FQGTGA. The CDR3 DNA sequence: TGTGCCAGCAGCTCCACCTCTGGGGGGGGTGAGCAGTTCTTC. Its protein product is CASSSTSGGGEQFF.

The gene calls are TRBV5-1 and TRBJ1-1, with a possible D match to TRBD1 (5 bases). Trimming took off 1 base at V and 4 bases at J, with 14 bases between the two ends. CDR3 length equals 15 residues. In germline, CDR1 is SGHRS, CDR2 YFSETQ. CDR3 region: CASSLFGAKGTEAFF. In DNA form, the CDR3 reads TGCGCCAGCAGCTTGTTCGGGGCGAAGGGCACTGAAGCTTTCTTT.

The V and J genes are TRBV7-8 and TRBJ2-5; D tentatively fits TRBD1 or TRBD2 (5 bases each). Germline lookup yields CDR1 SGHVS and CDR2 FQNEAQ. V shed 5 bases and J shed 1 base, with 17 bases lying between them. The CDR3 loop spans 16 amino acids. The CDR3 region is CASSRRPGAIQETQYF. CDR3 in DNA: TGTGCCAGCAGCAGACGGCCCGGGGCCATCCAAGAGACCCAGTACTTC.

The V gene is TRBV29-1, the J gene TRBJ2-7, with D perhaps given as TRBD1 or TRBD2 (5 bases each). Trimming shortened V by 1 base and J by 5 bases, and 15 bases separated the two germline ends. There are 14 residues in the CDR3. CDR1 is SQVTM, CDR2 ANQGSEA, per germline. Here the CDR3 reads CSVEGDGSFNEQYF. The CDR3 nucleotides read TGCAGCGTTGAAGGGGACGGATCTTTCAACGAGCAGTACTTC.

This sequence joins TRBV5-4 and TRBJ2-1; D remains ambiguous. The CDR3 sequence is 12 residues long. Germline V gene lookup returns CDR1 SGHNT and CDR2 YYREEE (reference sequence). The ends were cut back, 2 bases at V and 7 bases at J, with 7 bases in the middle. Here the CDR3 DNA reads TGTGCCAGCAGCTTAATAGCAAATGAGCAGTTCTTC. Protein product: CASSLIANEQFF.

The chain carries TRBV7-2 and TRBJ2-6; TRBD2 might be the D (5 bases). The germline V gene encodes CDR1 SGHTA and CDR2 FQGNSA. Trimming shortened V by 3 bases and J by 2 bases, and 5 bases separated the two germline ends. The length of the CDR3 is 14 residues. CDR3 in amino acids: CASSLGAGANVLTF. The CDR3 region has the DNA TGTGCCAGCAGCTTGGGAGCTGGGGCCAACGTCCTGACTTTC. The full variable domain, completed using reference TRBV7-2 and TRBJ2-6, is GAGVSQSPSNKVTEKGKDVELRCDPISGHTALYWYRQSLGQGLEFLIYFQGNSAPDKSGLPSDRFSAERTGGSVSTLTIQRTQQEDSAVYLCASSLGAGANVLTFGAGSRLTVL.

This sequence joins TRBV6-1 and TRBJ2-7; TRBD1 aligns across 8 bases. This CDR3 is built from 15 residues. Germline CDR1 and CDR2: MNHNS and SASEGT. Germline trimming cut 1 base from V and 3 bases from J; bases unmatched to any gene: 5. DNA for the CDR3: TGTGCCAGCAGTGAAGGAACAGGGGGGTTCTACGAGCAGTACTTC. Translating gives CASSEGTGGFYEQYF.

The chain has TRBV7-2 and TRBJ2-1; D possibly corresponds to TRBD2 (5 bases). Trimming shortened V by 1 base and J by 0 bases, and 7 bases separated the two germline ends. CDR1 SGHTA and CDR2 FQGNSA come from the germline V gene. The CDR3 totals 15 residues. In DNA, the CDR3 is TGTGCCAGCAGCTTAGACGGGGACTCCTACAATGAGCAGTTCTTC. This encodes CASSLDGDSYNEQFF.